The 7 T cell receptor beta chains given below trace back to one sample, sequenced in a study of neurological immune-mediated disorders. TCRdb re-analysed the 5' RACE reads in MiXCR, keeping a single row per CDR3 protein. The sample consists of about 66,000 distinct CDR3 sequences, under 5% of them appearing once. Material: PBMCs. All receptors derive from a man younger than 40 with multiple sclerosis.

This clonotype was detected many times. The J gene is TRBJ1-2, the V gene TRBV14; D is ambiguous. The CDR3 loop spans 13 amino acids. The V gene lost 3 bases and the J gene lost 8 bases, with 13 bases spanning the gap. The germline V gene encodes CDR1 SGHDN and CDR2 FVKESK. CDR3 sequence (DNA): TGTGCCAGCAGCCATGGACCAACGTACGGCTACACCTTC. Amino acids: CASSHGPTYGYTF.

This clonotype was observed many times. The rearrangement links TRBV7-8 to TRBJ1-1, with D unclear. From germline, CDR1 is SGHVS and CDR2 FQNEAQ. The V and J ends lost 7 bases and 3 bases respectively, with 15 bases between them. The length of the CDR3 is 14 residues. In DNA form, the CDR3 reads TGTGCCAGCACCCTAGGGAGGAGGGACACTGAAGCTTTCTTT. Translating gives CASTLGRRDTEAFF.

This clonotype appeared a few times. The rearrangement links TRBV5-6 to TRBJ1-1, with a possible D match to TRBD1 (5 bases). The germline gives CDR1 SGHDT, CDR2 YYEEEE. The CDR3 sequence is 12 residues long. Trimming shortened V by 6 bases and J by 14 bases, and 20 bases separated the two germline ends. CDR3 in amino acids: CASTGEGPREFF. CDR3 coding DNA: TGTGCCAGCACCGGGGAGGGGCCTAGGGAGTTCTTT. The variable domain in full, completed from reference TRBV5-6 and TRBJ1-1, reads DAGVTQSPTHLIKTRGQQVTLRCSPKSGHDTVSWYQQALGQGPQFIFQYYEEEERQRGNFPDRFSGHQFPNYSSELNVNALLLGDSALYLCASTGEGPREFFGQGTRLTVV.

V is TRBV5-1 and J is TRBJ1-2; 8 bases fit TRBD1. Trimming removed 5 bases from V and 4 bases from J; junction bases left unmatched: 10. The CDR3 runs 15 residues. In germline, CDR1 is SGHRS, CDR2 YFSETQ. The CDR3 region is CASRGTGKPPYGYTF. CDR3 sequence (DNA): TGCGCCAGCAGAGGGACAGGCAAACCCCCCTATGGCTACACCTTC.

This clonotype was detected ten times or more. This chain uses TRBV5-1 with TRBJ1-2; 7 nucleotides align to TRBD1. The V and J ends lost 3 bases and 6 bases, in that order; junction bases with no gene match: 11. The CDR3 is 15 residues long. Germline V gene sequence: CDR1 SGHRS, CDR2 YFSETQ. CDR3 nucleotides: TGCGCCAGCAGCTCGCAGGGGGGGAGGCCTGATGGCTACACCTTC. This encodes CASSSQGGRPDGYTF.

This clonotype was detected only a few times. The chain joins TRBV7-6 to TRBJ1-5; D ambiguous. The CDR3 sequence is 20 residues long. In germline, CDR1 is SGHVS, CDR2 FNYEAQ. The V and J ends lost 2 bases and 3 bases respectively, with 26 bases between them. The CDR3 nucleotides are TGTGCCAGCAGCTTAAGGCCGGGTGGAGCAAGGGAAGCCTCCAATCAGCCCCAGCATTTT. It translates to CASSLRPGGAREASNQPQHF. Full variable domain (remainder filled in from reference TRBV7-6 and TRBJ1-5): GAGVSQSPRYKVTKRGQDVALRCDPISGHVSLYWYRQALGQGPEFLTYFNYEAQQDKSGLPNDRFSAERPEGSISTLTIQRTEQRDSAMYRCASSLRPGGAREASNQPQHFGDGTRLSIL.

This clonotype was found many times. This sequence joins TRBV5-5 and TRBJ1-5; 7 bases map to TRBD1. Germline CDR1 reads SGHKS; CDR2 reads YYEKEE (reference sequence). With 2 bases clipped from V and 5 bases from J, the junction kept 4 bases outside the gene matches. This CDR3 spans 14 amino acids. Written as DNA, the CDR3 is TGTGCCAGCAGCTTTGGGCAGGGGGATCAGCCCCAGCATTTT. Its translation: CASSFGQGDQPQHF.